These T cell receptor beta chains were read from a single sample in a study of tumor-infiltrating lymphocytes in oesophageal squamous cell carcinoma. TCRdb processed the PCR reads anew with MiXCR; each CDR3 protein has one entry. Of around 15,000 distinct CDR3 sequences in the sample, 50% were seen once. The specimen was esophageal tumor tissue. These receptors originate from a male donor with esophageal squamous cell carcinoma. Each CDR3 is given with its conserved first and last residue. D genes are given only for firm matches. The size field is filled for only some rows; it gives once, few, many or a size class.

J,V,length,D,size,DNA,CDR3
TRBJ2-5,TRBV7-4,14,.,.,TGTGCCAGCAGCTTAGACTGGCTCGGAGAGACCCAGTACTTC,CASSLDWLGETQYF
TRBJ2-3,TRBV3-1,15,.,.,TGTGCCAGCACCCCCCAGGGGAGGCGCACAGATACACAGTATTTT,CASTPQGRRTDTQYF
TRBJ1-2,TRBV6-6,11,.,.,TGTGCCAGCAGTCCGGGCTATGGCTACACCTTC,CASSPGYGYTF
TRBJ2-7,TRBV28,12,.,many,TGTGCCAGTCCAAACAGTCAAGACGAGCAGTACTTC,CASPNSQDEQYF
TRBJ2-6,TRBV11-2,17,.,few,TGTGCCAGCAGCTTAACGACAGTGAGCTCTGGGGCCAACGTCCTGACTTTC,CASSLTTVSSGANVLTF
TRBJ2-1,TRBV7-8,11,.,.,TGTGCCAGCACCTCGGCGGGGAGGAAGTATTTT,CASTSAGRKYF
TRBJ2-3,TRBV2,14,TRBD2,many,TGTGCCAGCAGGCGGGAGGGCCAATCAGATACGCAGTATTTT,CASRREGQSDTQYF
TRBJ2-7,TRBV7-2,13,.,large,TGTGCCAGCAGCTTACTCCGAGACTACGAGCAGTACTTC,CASSLLRDYEQYF
TRBJ2-3,TRBV7-8,15,.,medium-sized,TGTGCCAGCAGCTCCCGGCCAGGGAGTACAGATACGCAGTATTTT,CASSSRPGSTDTQYF
TRBJ1-6,TRBV7-6,13,.,.,TGTGCCAGCAGCTTAGTGCGGGGTAGCGAGCAGCACTTT,CASSLVRGSEQHF
TRBJ2-4,TRBV12-3/TRBV12-4,12,.,.,TGTGCCAGCAGCCCTTCTCCACGATGGCAGTACTTC,CASSPSPRWQYF
TRBJ2-5,TRBV7-8,14,.,.,TGTGCCAGCAGCTTGACTAGTAGAGGGGAGACCCAGTACTTC,CASSLTSRGETQYF
TRBJ1-1,TRBV7-2,13,TRBD1,.,TGTGCCAGCAGACGGACAGGGGGGACTGAAGCTTTCTTT,CASRRTGGTEAFF
TRBJ1-4,TRBV7-8,16,.,.,TGTGCCAGCAGCTTAGTCCCACCAGGGGTTTGGGAAAAACTGTTTTTT,CASSLVPPGVWEKLFF
TRBJ2-7,TRBV9,16,TRBD2,.,TGTGCCAGCAGCGTAGCTGTGGCTAGCGGGTACAATGAGCAGTACTTC,CASSVAVASGYNEQYF
TRBJ2-1,TRBV7-2,15,TRBD2,.,TGTGCCAGCAGCTTAGGGACTAGCGGGAGCGATGAGCAGTTCTTC,CASSLGTSGSDEQFF
TRBJ1-2,TRBV27,11,.,many,TGTGCCACCAAATACGGGGCTGGCTACACCTTC,CATKYGAGYTF
TRBJ2-7,TRBV12-3/TRBV12-4,15,TRBD2,.,TGTGCCAGCAGTCGACTAGCGGGAGGCTACAATGAGCAGTACTTC,CASSRLAGGYNEQYF
TRBJ2-5,TRBV7-4,15,TRBD2,.,TGTGCCAGCAGCTCGGGACTAGCGAGGGGGAATGAGCAGTACTTC,CASSSGLARGNEQYF
TRBJ1-4,TRBV7-9,15,.,few,TGTGCCAGCAGCTTAAGGAGCCAGGGAAACGAAAAACTGTTTTTT,CASSLRSQGNEKLFF
TRBJ2-5,TRBV7-9,13,.,many,TGTGCCAGCAGCTTCGGGCTCCAAGAGACCCAGTACTTC,CASSFGLQETQYF
TRBJ2-1,TRBV7-2,15,TRBD2,.,TGTGCCAGCAACCAAGTAGCGGGAGGGGGGGGTGAGCAGTTCTTC,CASNQVAGGGGEQFF
TRBJ2-1,TRBV7-3,15,TRBD2,.,TGTGCCAGCAGCTCACGGGGGGGCCGAGGCAATGAGCAGTTCTTC,CASSSRGGRGNEQFF
TRBJ2-1,TRBV7-6,19,TRBD2,.,TGTGCCAGCAGCACCAGGACTAGCGGCCTACGAGGACCATACTATGAGCAGTTCTTC,CASSTRTSGLRGPYYEQFF
TRBJ2-5,TRBV6-2/TRBV6-3,16,.,many,TGTGCCAGCAGTTACTCGATTAGGGCCCTAGGAGAGACCCAGTACTTC,CASSYSIRALGETQYF
TRBJ2-5,TRBV7-6,13,TRBD1,.,TGTGCTAGCAGCCGACAGGGGTGGGAGACCCAGTACTTC,CASSRQGWETQYF
TRBJ2-7,TRBV6-1,14,.,many,TGTGCCAGCAGTGAAGCGCTAGGACCCCACGAGCAGTACTTC,CASSEALGPHEQYF
TRBJ2-5,TRBV2,15,TRBD2,medium-sized,TGTGCCAGCAGCCAACTAGCGGCAGGACAAGAGACCCAGTACTTC,CASSQLAAGQETQYF
TRBJ2-1,TRBV28,14,.,many,TGTGCCACCCGAAAGGGGACGGAAAACAATGAGCAGTTCTTC,CATRKGTENNEQFF
TRBJ2-1,TRBV6-1,15,.,many,TGTGCCAGCTCTATCGACCTCAGCTCCTACAATGAGCAGTTCTTC,CASSIDLSSYNEQFF
TRBJ2-5,TRBV7-2,13,.,few,TGTGCCAGCAGCTTAGGACCGCAAGAGACCCAGTACTTC,CASSLGPQETQYF
TRBJ2-2,TRBV12-3/TRBV12-4,14,.,few,TGTGCCAGCAGCAGGGCAGACTTAGACGGGGAGCTGTTTTTT,CASSRADLDGELFF
TRBJ2-6,TRBV5-5,23,.,few,.,CASSLFKGGGFHRPSMLWLHLRF
TRBJ2-1,TRBV12-5,13,.,.,TGTGCTAGTGGTTTGCCGGTATACAATGAGCAGTTCTTC,CASGLPVYNEQFF
TRBJ1-3,TRBV5-6,15,.,medium-sized,TGTGCCAGCAGCTTGGCCTGGGGGCCAGGAAACACCATATATTTT,CASSLAWGPGNTIYF
TRBJ2-1,TRBV7-9,15,.,medium-sized,TGTGCCAGCAGCTTAGTTCTCGGCTCCTACAATGAGCAGTTCTTC,CASSLVLGSYNEQFF
TRBJ1-2,TRBV12-3/TRBV12-4,13,TRBD1,few,TGTGCCAGCAGTCTGACAGGGGGTAGAGCCTACACCTTC,CASSLTGGRAYTF
TRBJ2-3,TRBV7-4,15,TRBD1,.,TGTGCCAGCAGCCCACGACAGGGAAGCACAGATACGCAGTATTTT,CASSPRQGSTDTQYF
TRBJ2-7,TRBV5-1,13,.,many,TGCGCCAGCAGCTTCCGAAAAGATGGCGAGCAGTACTTC,CASSFRKDGEQYF
TRBJ2-5,TRBV7-4,15,.,.,TGTGCCAGCAGCTCCGGAGCGGGTGGGGAAGAGACCCAGTACTTC,CASSSGAGGEETQYF